A selection of T cell receptor beta chains follows, all from one sample in a study of radiotherapy plus CTLA-4 blockade in lung cancer. Method: immunoSEQ multiplex PCR; TCRdb's copy keeps in-frame clones and lacks some. The sample contains some 94,000 clones, roughly 80% of which appear only once. The input for sequencing was peripheral blood, taken from a patient treated with radiotherapy plus ipilimumab. These TCRs come from a human donor with non-small cell lung cancer that progressed on radiotherapy plus ipilimumab. Both conserved end residues are part of each CDR3. Each record gives: clone size, D gene, V gene, J gene, CDR3 DNA, CDR3 protein. D genes are given only for firm matches. For some rows the clone size is stated as once, few or many, or as a class when expanded; others skip it.

few,TRBD2,TRBV7-9,TRBJ2-3,TGTGCCACTCACGGGGGGTGCGGGGATACGCAGTATTTT,CATHGGCGDTQYF
-,TRBD2,TRBV28,TRBJ2-6,TGTGCGGCGGGAGGTGTCTCTTCTGGGGCCAACGTCCTGACTTTC,CAAGGVSSGANVLTF
-,-,TRBV5-1,TRBJ2-1,TGCGCCAGCAGCCACAGGAGCTCCTACAATGAGCAGTTCTTC,CASSHRSSYNEQFF
-,-,TRBV11-3,TRBJ2-3,TGTGCCAGCAGCTTAGATTCGGCAGATACGCAGTATTTT,CASSLDSADTQYF
-,-,TRBV28,TRBJ2-5,TGTGCCAGCAGCCGGGTGGTCCAGTACTTC,CASSRVVQYF
-,-,TRBV5-1,TRBJ2-7,TGCGCCAGCAGCTTGAAATCCTACGAGCAGTACTTC,CASSLKSYEQYF
-,TRBD1,TRBV6-1,TRBJ1-3,TGTGCCAGCAGGGGACAGGGTTCGGGAAACACCATATATTTT,CASRGQGSGNTIYF
once,-,TRBV5-6,TRBJ2-2,TGTGCCAGCAGCTTGGCAGGTCCGGGAATCACCGGGGAGCTGTTTTTT,CASSLAGPGITGELFF
-,-,TRBV4-1,TRBJ2-7,TGCGCCAGCAGCCAAGAGAAAGGAGCGGGCTACGAGAGCGGGGAGCAGTACTTC,CASSQEKGAGYESGEQYF
-,TRBD1,TRBV7-3,TRBJ2-3,TGTGCCAGCAGCGTGCGACAGGGTTTTACAGATACGCAGTATTTT,CASSVRQGFTDTQYF
-,-,TRBV5-1,TRBJ2-6,TGCGCCAGCAGCCCGACGGGGTCCGGGACCTTCTCTGGGGCCAACGTCCTGACTTTC,CASSPTGSGTFSGANVLTF
once,-,TRBV5-6,TRBJ2-4,TGTGCCAGCAGCTTCCCAGACGGGAAAAACATTCAGTACTTC,CASSFPDGKNIQYF
-,-,TRBV5-1,TRBJ2-1,TGCGCCAGCAGCTGGAACTACAATGAGCAGTTCTTC,CASSWNYNEQFF
-,-,TRBV9,TRBJ1-1,TGTGCCAGCAGCGTAGCCCATATAAACACTGAAGCTTTCTTT,CASSVAHINTEAFF
-,TRBD1,TRBV28,TRBJ1-1,TGTGCCAGCAGTCTCGACAGGGTCGGCACTGAAGCTTTCTTT,CASSLDRVGTEAFF
-,-,TRBV16,TRBJ2-5,TGTGCCAGCAGCCAATTAACCCCGAAGAAAGAGACCCAGTACTTC,CASSQLTPKKETQYF
-,TRBD2,TRBV27,TRBJ2-1,TGTGCCAGCAGTTTGTTAGGACTAGCGGGAGACAATGAGCAGTTCTTC,CASSLLGLAGDNEQFF
-,TRBD1,TRBV28,TRBJ2-5,TGTGCCAGCAGTTTGGACAGGGGGGAGACCCAGTACTTC,CASSLDRGETQYF
-,TRBD1,TRBV28,TRBJ2-1,TGTGCCAGCAGCCCGTCGGGGTTGTCGGGGACAGCCCAGTACAATGAGCAGTTCTTC,CASSPSGLSGTAQYNEQFF
-,-,TRBV4-1,TRBJ2-5,TGCGCCAGCAGCCAAGTGTATACGGTCGAGACCCAGTACTTC,CASSQVYTVETQYF
once,-,TRBV2,TRBJ1-1,TGTGCCAGCAGTGATTTCAACACTGAAGCTTTCTTT,CASSDFNTEAFF
-,-,TRBV6-1,TRBJ2-3,TGTGCCAGCAGTGAGCCTCCTAGCGCTAGCACAGATACGCAGTATTTT,CASSEPPSASTDTQYF
-,-,TRBV28,TRBJ1-5,TGTGCCAGCAGTTTACGTTTATCAGGGGAGGTGAGCCAGCCCCAGCATTTT,CASSLRLSGEVSQPQHF
-,TRBD1,TRBV5-1,TRBJ2-2,TGCGCCAGCAGCCAAGGGACAGGGTCGACCGGGGAGCTGTTTTTT,CASSQGTGSTGELFF
few,-,TRBV5-1,TRBJ2-3,TGCGCCAGCAGCCCCTTGATTATAGATACGCAGTATTTT,CASSPLIIDTQYF
-,-,TRBV19,TRBJ1-5,TGTGCCAGTACGACAGGAGGGGGCAATCAGCCCCAGCATTTT,CASTTGGGNQPQHF
-,TRBD2,TRBV15,TRBJ2-2,TGTGCCACCAGCAGTCTCCCAGGTGGGGAGGGTCGGAGAACCGGGGAGCTGTTTTTT,CATSSLPGGEGRRTGELFF
-,-,TRBV11-3,TRBJ2-7,TGTGCCAGCAGCCCCGGGCCCCAAAGGGAGCAGTACTTC,CASSPGPQREQYF
few,TRBD2,TRBV15,TRBJ2-7,TGTGCCACCAGCAGAGAGACTAGCGCAACCTACGAGCAGTACTTC,CATSRETSATYEQYF
-,-,TRBV28,TRBJ1-3,TGTGCCAGCAGTTCCGGCGCCTCTGGAAACACCATATATTTT,CASSSGASGNTIYF
-,-,TRBV7-9,TRBJ2-1,TGTGCCAGCAGCTTAAGTAGCGGAGGACCTGGACCCTACAATGAGCAGTTCTTC,CASSLSSGGPGPYNEQFF
-,TRBD1,TRBV19,TRBJ2-1,TGTGCCAGTAGCCAACAGGGGCGCTCCAATGAGCAGTTCTTC,CASSQQGRSNEQFF
few,-,TRBV28,TRBJ2-7,TGTGCCAGCGCCGACAGGACGAGCTCCTACGAGCAGTACTTC,CASADRTSSYEQYF
-,-,TRBV25-1,TRBJ1-1,TGTGCCAGCAGTGAATGGGGTGGTCTGAACACTGAAGCTTTCTTT,CASSEWGGLNTEAFF
-,-,TRBV5-8,TRBJ2-5,TGTGCCAGCAGCTTGGGGGCGCGCGACAGGCAAGAGACCCAGTACTTC,CASSLGARDRQETQYF
-,TRBD2,TRBV7-9,TRBJ2-2,TGTGCCAGCAGCCCGACTAGCGGGAGGGCCTGGAGAAACACCGGGGAGCTGTTTTTT,CASSPTSGRAWRNTGELFF
-,TRBD1,TRBV10-3,TRBJ1-3,TGTGCCATCAGTAATCCGGGACAGGGGTCTTCCACCATATATTTT,CAISNPGQGSSTIYF
-,-,TRBV6-1,TRBJ2-1,TGTGCCAGCAGTAAAATCCCGCTAGCGTCAAATGAGCAGTTCTTC,CASSKIPLASNEQFF
-,-,TRBV11-2,TRBJ2-7,TGTGCCAGCAGCTTAGGGTCCTACGGGCAGTACTTC,CASSLGSYGQYF
few,-,TRBV5-1,TRBJ2-1,TGCGCCAGCAGCTTGGGCGGAAAAATTTACAATGAGCAGTTCTTC,CASSLGGKIYNEQFF
-,TRBD2,TRBV29-1,TRBJ2-1,TGCAGCGTTGAAAGGGGGTCCGGGAGGGCTAATGAGCAGTTCTTC,CSVERGSGRANEQFF
-,TRBD1,TRBV30,TRBJ1-2,TGTGCCTGGAGTACCCTCCTTCCCGGGACAGGGTTTGGCTACACCTTC,CAWSTLLPGTGFGYTF
-,-,TRBV2,TRBJ2-3,TGTGCCAGCATGGGGGTTTTCACAGATACGCAGTATTTT,CASMGVFTDTQYF
-,-,TRBV27,TRBJ1-5,TGTGCCAGCAGTTTAGGGCCGGCCCGGCCCCAGCATTTT,CASSLGPARPQHF
-,-,TRBV19,TRBJ1-5,TGTGCCAGTAGTATGGGACATTATAGCAATCAGCCCCAGCATTTT,CASSMGHYSNQPQHF